This T cell receptor beta chain was sequenced during a study of blood T cell repertoires in COVID-19. About the study: The analysed material was cDNA or gDNA that came from T cells, B-cell-depleted T cells, or PBMCs.

Clones were sequenced by immunoSEQ multiplex PCR, and TCRdb holds only the in-frame ones, with some missing. The repertoire holds about 220,000 clones, 82% seen once, with roughly 3.5% in the top ten. The TCR originated in a woman aged 55-70 years who had recovered from COVID-19. The sample was PBMCs or T cells enriched from blood (not recorded which).

The CDR3, as DNA: TGTGCCAGTAGTAGATTAACAGGGAACGGCTACACCTTC. Residues: CASSRLTGNGYTF. V usage is TRBV19 and J usage is TRBJ1-2; tentative D call: TRBD1 (6 bases). V lost 4 bases and J lost 8, with 14 bases in between. Germline-derived CDR1 and CDR2 are LNHDA and SQIVND (reference sequence). The CDR3 loop spans 13 amino acids.